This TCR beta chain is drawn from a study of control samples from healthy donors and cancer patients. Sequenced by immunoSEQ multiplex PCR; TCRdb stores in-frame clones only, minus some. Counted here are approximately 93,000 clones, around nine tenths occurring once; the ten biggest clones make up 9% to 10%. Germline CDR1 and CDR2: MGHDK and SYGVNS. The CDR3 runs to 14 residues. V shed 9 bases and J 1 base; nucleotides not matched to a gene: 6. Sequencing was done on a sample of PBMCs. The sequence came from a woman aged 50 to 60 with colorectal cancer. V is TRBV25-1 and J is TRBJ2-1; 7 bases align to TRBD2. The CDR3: CASQSGVSYNEQFF. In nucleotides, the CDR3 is TGTGCCAGTCAAAGCGGGGTGTCCTACAATGAGCAGTTCTTC.